These T cell receptor beta chains were read from a single sample in a study of radiation and T cells in renal cell carcinoma. Some clones are missing from TCRdb's copy, which holds only in-frame ones; the method was immunoSEQ multiplex PCR. This table holds around 180,000 clones, about 87% found once. Source: blood, taken from a patient whose treatment included radiotherapy and nephrectomy. These receptors were taken from a woman in her forties or fifties with renal cell carcinoma. Both conserved end residues are part of each CDR3. Fields, in order: V gene, J gene, CDR3 protein.

v_call: TRBV19
j_call: TRBJ2-7
cdr3_aa: CASSSLTPPRYEQYF

v_call: TRBV6-5
j_call: TRBJ1-5
cdr3_aa: CASSYTADNQPQHF

v_call: TRBV5-6
j_call: TRBJ2-7
cdr3_aa: CASSLKAPDTFSYEQYF

v_call: TRBV5-1
j_call: TRBJ2-2
cdr3_aa: CASSHQTGGNTGELFF

v_call: TRBV29-1
j_call: TRBJ2-3
cdr3_aa: CSGNRDSPSTDTQYF

v_call: TRBV18
j_call: TRBJ2-6
cdr3_aa: CASSPWSDSGANVLTF

v_call: TRBV6-5
j_call: TRBJ2-1
cdr3_aa: CASSYGSGLAGNEQFF

v_call: TRBV11-2
j_call: TRBJ2-6
cdr3_aa: CASRGTGANVLTF

v_call: TRBV4-1
j_call: TRBJ1-5
cdr3_aa: CASRRILQGAQPQHF

v_call: TRBV7-9
j_call: TRBJ1-6
cdr3_aa: CASSLWTGAQESPLHF

v_call: TRBV6-6
j_call: TRBJ1-2
cdr3_aa: CASRKTGTAGYTF

v_call: TRBV4-2
j_call: TRBJ2-1
cdr3_aa: CASSQVGGGSYNEQFF